This T cell receptor (beta chain) appears in the sequencing data of a study of blood T cell repertoires in COVID-19. For the study at large: Sites in the United States, Italy and Spain provided acute and convalescent COVID-19 samples. The analysed material was cDNA or gDNA that came from T cells, B-cell-depleted T cells, or PBMCs.

CDR1 is SEHNR and CDR2 is FQNEAQ in the germline V gene (reference sequence). This CDR3 spans 14 amino acids. The junction had 4 bases not matched to a gene; V was cut back by 7 bases and J by 3 bases. As handled by the study authors: Scientists estimated how many nucleated cells there were by amplifying reference gene primers. Repertoires were generated with immunoSEQ multiplex PCR, while TCRdb's copy carries only in-frame clones and drops some. V, J and clone size derive from that table, while D and trimming were established from the DNA sequence. Of about 240,000 clones in the sample, approximately 80% were seen once.

The sample consisted of peripheral blood. This clonotype was sampled from a woman under 30 with acute or convalescent COVID-19. The V gene is TRBV7-9, the J gene TRBJ2-3; 10 bases fit TRBD2. As DNA, the CDR3 is TGTGCCAGCACCAATAGCGGGAGGACAGATACGCAGTATTTT. Protein sequence: CASTNSGRTDTQYF.